The sample holds a few counts of the clone carrying this TCR beta chain. These data come from a study of cytomegalovirus exposure and HLA in healthy donors. In the study overall: In an early release, HLA-typed donors contributed tens of millions of unique TCR sequences.

Trimming removed 4 bases from V and 0 bases from J, with 9 bases in between. The CDR3 is made up of 15 amino acids. The germline gives CDR1 LNHNV, CDR2 YYDKDF (reference sequence). The primer mix had 60 Vbeta and 13 Jbeta primers. This table comes from immunoSEQ multiplex PCR, and its TCRdb copy is limited to in-frame clones, with some not included. The data show under 200,000 clones, about 80% seen once. J is TRBJ1-4 and V is TRBV15; D is unclear. The clonotype was recovered from a woman aged 30 to 39 in good health and CMV-seropositive. The sample was PBMCs. CDR3 amino acids: CATSTEGATNEKLFF. CDR3 in DNA: TGTGCCACCAGCACCGAGGGCGCAACTAATGAAAAACTGTTTTTT. The variable domain in full, completed from reference TRBV15 and TRBJ1-4, reads DAMVIQNPRYQVTQFGKPVTLSCSQTLNHNVMYWYQQKSSQAPKLLFHYYDKDFNNEADTPDNFQSRRPNTSFCFLDIRSPGLGDTAMYLCATSTEGATNEKLFFGSGTQLSVL.